Below, 23 T cell receptor beta chains from the same sample are listed, as sequenced in a study of beta chain features in type 1 diabetes. Study findings and constraints: TCRB CDR3s were moderately but significantly shorter in Type 1 diabetes patients in all four CD4+ subsets.

Antigens of these TCRs are unknown. Sequencing targeted expressed TCRB transcripts, as all isolated RNA had been reverse transcribed. TCRdb keeps only in-frame clones here, not all; method: immunoSEQ multiplex PCR. There are some 130,000 clones in the sample; 9% occur only once, and 0.6% to 0.9% lies in the top ten. Sample: central memory CD4+ T cells from blood. These receptors originate from a man aged 25 to 40 with type 1 diabetes.

This clone was counted only a few times. The chain carries TRBV19 and TRBJ1-1; D is unresolved. The V and J ends lost 5 bases and 6 bases respectively, with 13 bases between them. This CDR3 comprises 13 residues. The germline CDR1 and CDR2 sequences are LNHDA and SQIVND (reference sequence). This CDR3 is CASSSTDTPEAFF. Here the CDR3 DNA reads TGTGCCAGTAGTTCTACAGATACCCCTGAAGCTTTCTTT.

The rearrangement links TRBV7-8 to TRBJ2-1, with 12 bases matching TRBD1. CDR1 and CDR2 from the germline V gene are SGHVS and FQNEAQ. The CDR3 loop spans 18 amino acids. After removal of 5 bases from V and 8 bases from J, the junction contained 16 bases not matched to a gene. CDR3 protein: CASSPRDRGRAAEDEQFF. CDR3 in DNA: TGTGCCAGCAGCCCAAGGGACAGGGGGCGAGCCGCGGAGGATGAGCAGTTCTTC.

The V and J genes are TRBV29-1 and TRBJ1-2; D may be TRBD1 (6 bases). CDR1 is SQVTM and CDR2 is ANQGSEA in the germline V gene. The CDR3 extends over 14 amino acids. V was cut by 7 bases and J by 5 bases, with 20 bases left in between. The CDR3 region has the DNA TGCAGCGGGAGGACAGCGGGACTCGAATATGGCTACACCTTC. It yields the protein CSGRTAGLEYGYTF. The full variable domain, its missing parts supplied by reference TRBV29-1 and TRBJ1-2, is SAVISQKPSRDICQRGTSLTIQCQVDSQVTMMFWYRQQPGQSLTLIATANQGSEATYESGFVIDKFPISRPNLTFSTLTVSNMSPEDSSIYLCSGRTAGLEYGYTFGSGTRLTVV.

The chain combines TRBV4-2 with TRBJ1-5; the D gene is possibly TRBD1 (5 bases). The V end lost 1 base, the J end lost 9 bases, and 16 bases lay between the germline ends. Germline V lookup: CDR1 LGHNA, CDR2 YNFKEQ. This CDR3 comprises 15 residues. CDR3 loop: CASSQVQAGLAPQHF. The CDR3, as DNA: TGTGCCAGCAGCCAAGTACAGGCTGGCCTGGCGCCCCAGCATTTT.

In its sample, this clone was seen a few times. The chain couples TRBV18 to TRBJ1-4; D possibly corresponds to TRBD1 (6 bases). Per germline, CDR1 KGHSH and CDR2 LQKENI. This CDR3 comprises 15 residues. V shed 5 bases and J shed 8 bases, with 18 bases lying between them. CDR3 amino acids: CASSATYRDKEKLFF. The CDR3, as DNA: TGTGCCAGCTCAGCCACGTACAGGGATAAGGAAAAACTGTTTTTT. Based on the CDR3 plus reference TRBV18 and TRBJ1-4, the full variable domain is NAGVMQNPRHLVRRRGQEARLRCSPMKGHSHVYWYRQLPEEGLKFMVYLQKENIIDESGMPKERFSAEFPKEGPSILRIQQVVRGDSAAYFCASSATYRDKEKLFFGSGTQLSVL.

This clone was recorded a few times. The V call is TRBV18, the J call TRBJ1-3; D perhaps matches TRBD1 (6 bases). CDR3 size: 15 residues. Looked up from germline, CDR1 is KGHSH and CDR2 is LQKENI. The ends were cut back, 3 bases at V and 1 base at J, with 10 bases in the middle. The chain's CDR3 is CASSPPGQSGNTIYF. CDR3 DNA: TGTGCCAGCTCACCCCCGGGACAATCTGGAAACACCATATATTTT. Full variable domain (outside the CDR3, taken from reference TRBV18 and TRBJ1-3): NAGVMQNPRHLVRRRGQEARLRCSPMKGHSHVYWYRQLPEEGLKFMVYLQKENIIDESGMPKERFSAEFPKEGPSILRIQQVVRGDSAAYFCASSPPGQSGNTIYFGEGSWLTVV.

This clone showed up just a few times. The J gene is TRBJ1-2, the V gene TRBV14; D remains ambiguous. V shed 0 bases and J shed 3 bases, with 5 bases lying between them. There are 13 residues in the CDR3. Germline V gene lookup returns CDR1 SGHDN and CDR2 FVKESK. The CDR3 DNA reads as TGTGCCAGCAGCCAAGATATCGACTATGGCTACACCTTC. Protein product: CASSQDIDYGYTF.

This clone came up a few times. One end of the junction does not line up with germline, which may come from a read error. V usage is TRBV4-2 and J usage is TRBJ2-5; unclear D gene. In germline, CDR1 is LGHNA, CDR2 YNFKEQ. The CDR3 runs 12 residues. CDR3 protein: CASSLVMESQYF. The CDR3, as DNA: TGTGCCAGCAGCTTGGTAATGGAGAGCCAGTACTTC.

This chain connects TRBV7-9 to TRBJ2-5, with 13 bases lining up with TRBD2. The germline CDR1 and CDR2 sequences are SEHNR and FQNEAQ (reference sequence). V was pared by 5 bases and J by 2 bases, with 8 bases of the junction left unmatched. The CDR3 is 17 amino acids. CDR3 in amino acids: CASSRGTSGTLQETQYF. The CDR3 DNA reads as TGTGCCAGCAGCAGGGGGACTAGCGGGACCTTACAAGAGACCCAGTACTTC.

The chain couples TRBV29-1 to TRBJ1-2; a possible D gene is TRBD1 (6 bases). From germline, CDR1 is SQVTM and CDR2 ANQGSEA. This CDR3 has 12 amino acids. CDR3 in amino acids: CSITEDSYGYTF. DNA for the CDR3: TGCAGTATTACGGAGGACAGCTATGGCTACACCTTC.

The chain uses TRBV30 and TRBJ2-2; D not certain. Trimming took off 4 bases at V and 1 base at J, with 10 bases between the two ends. Germline CDR1 GTSNPN, CDR2 SVGIG (reference sequence). This CDR3 is 14 amino acids long. CDR3 DNA: TGTGCCTGGATTAAATCGTTGAACACCGGGGAGCTGTTTTTT. Its protein product is CAWIKSLNTGELFF.

This clone was detected only a few times. V gene TRBV28 combines with J gene TRBJ1-2; D call uncertain. CDR1 MDHEN and CDR2 SYDVKM come from the germline V gene. This CDR3 has 15 residues. V shed 2 bases and J shed 4 bases, with 14 bases lying between them. CDR3 amino acids: CASSLQAYGSYGYTF. CDR3 sequence (DNA): TGTGCCAGCAGTTTACAGGCCTATGGGTCCTATGGCTACACCTTC.

This clone was counted only a few times. Compared with germline, one end of the junction differs, possibly owing to a read error. J is TRBJ2-5 and V is TRBV7-7; D perhaps matches TRBD1 (6 bases). Germline CDR1 and CDR2: SSHAT and FNYEAQ (reference sequence). This CDR3 has 15 residues. DNA of the CDR3: TGTGCTAGCAGCTTACGCCAGGGGTACGGGGAGACCCAGTACTTC. It yields the protein CASSLRQGYGETQYF.

The chain combines TRBV5-6 with TRBJ1-3, with 9 bases identical to TRBD1. Per the germline V gene, CDR1 is SGHDT and CDR2 is YYEEEE. Trimming took 2 bases from V and 1 from J; bases not matched to a gene: 7. This CDR3 spans 17 amino acids. The DNA of the CDR3 is TGTGCCAGCAGCTTCGGGACAGGGAGGTTTTCTGGAAACACCATATATTTT. It specifies CASSFGTGRFSGNTIYF.

The chain couples TRBV27 to TRBJ2-2, with 8 positions matching TRBD2. Trimming removed 4 bases from V and 0 bases from J; junction bases left unmatched: 4. Germline V lookup: CDR1 MNHEY, CDR2 SMNVEV (reference sequence). The CDR3 spans 16 residues. The CDR3: CASSSAGGANTGELFF. The DNA of the CDR3 is TGTGCCAGCAGTTCCGCGGGGGGCGCGAACACCGGGGAGCTGTTTTTT.

This chain connects TRBV18 to TRBJ1-1; TRBD1 matches 9 bases. J gave up 6 bases and V 6 bases, and 5 bases lay outside the gene matches. Germline-derived CDR1 and CDR2 are KGHSH and LQKENI. The CDR3 is made up of 13 amino acids. The chain's CDR3 is CASSDRGMAEAFF. The CDR3 DNA reads TGTGCCAGCTCGGACAGGGGAATGGCTGAAGCTTTCTTT.

Turning to this clone: Compared with germline, one end of the junction differs, possibly owing to a read error. The chain couples TRBV4-1 to TRBJ2-5; D is perhaps TRBD2 (5 bases). CDR3 length: 15 amino acids. CDR1 and CDR2 from the germline V gene are MGHRA and YSYEKL. This CDR3 is CASSQAGDSQETQYF. For the CDR3, the DNA is TGTGCCAGCAGCCAGGCCGGGGATAGCCAAGAGACCCAGTACTTC.

In this sample, this clone turned up a few times. The chain links TRBV5-1 to TRBJ2-5, with 9 bases that match TRBD1. The CDR3 has 14 residues. Germline V gene sequence: CDR1 SGHRS, CDR2 YFSETQ. Germline trimming cut 5 bases from V and 1 base from J; bases unmatched to any gene: 3. The CDR3 region has the DNA TGCGCCAGCAGAGCACAGGGGGCCCAAGAGACCCAGTACTTC. Its translation is CASRAQGAQETQYF.

This clone was observed a few times. CDR3: CSVGGTGGSGYTF. In DNA form, the CDR3 reads TGCAGCGTTGGTGGGACAGGGGGCTCTGGCTACACCTTC. The chain employs TRBV29-1 and TRBJ1-2; TRBD1 aligns across 12 bases. The CDR3 is 13 amino acids. Germline assignment: CDR1 SQVTM and CDR2 ANQGSEA. V shed 4 bases, J shed 7 bases, and the junction held 4 bases outside the gene matches.

This clone was counted between two and nine times. The chain has TRBV11-3 and TRBJ2-3, with TRBD1 matching over 8 bases. Trimming removed 6 bases from V and 2 bases from J; junction bases left unmatched: 10. Germline CDR1 and CDR2: SGHNT and YENEEA. The CDR3 loop spans 16 amino acids. CDR3 DNA: TGTGCCAGCAGTTTGACAGGGGCGACTTACACAGATACGCAGTATTTT. This codes for CASSLTGATYTDTQYF.

The chain couples TRBV7-2 to TRBJ2-3; D might be TRBD1 (6 bases). CDR3 length equals 13 residues. V was clipped by 7 bases and J by 4 bases, with 12 bases between them. CDR1 SGHTA and CDR2 FQGNSA come from the germline V gene. CDR3 loop: CASKEPGADTQYF. For the CDR3, the DNA is TGTGCCAGCAAGGAGCCAGGGGCAGATACGCAGTATTTT.

This sequence joins TRBV9 and TRBJ1-1, with 8 positions matching TRBD1. Germline V lookup: CDR1 SGDLS, CDR2 YYNGEE. The CDR3 covers 15 residues. Unmatched junction bases numbered 8, after V lost 3 bases and J lost 4 bases. CDR3 amino acids: CASSDRQGLVTEAFF. CDR3 coding DNA: TGTGCCAGCAGCGATCGACAGGGGTTGGTCACTGAAGCTTTCTTT. The whole variable domain, remainder taken from reference TRBV9 and TRBJ1-1, is DSGVTQTPKHLITATGQRVTLRCSPRSGDLSVYWYQQSLDQGLQFLIQYYNGEERAKGNILERFSAQQFPDLHSELNLSSLELGDSALYFCASSDRQGLVTEAFFGQGTRLTVV.

This chain uses TRBV6-5 with TRBJ2-5; D gene uncertain. The DNA end is a closer match to TRBJ2-7, so the J assignment may be wrong. Germline loops: CDR1 MNHEY, CDR2 SVGAGI. The CDR3 is made up of 15 amino acids. Written as DNA, the CDR3 is TGTGCCAGCAGTTACGCTTATCACGACTCCTACGAGCAGTACTTC. Protein product: CASSYAYHDSYEQYF.